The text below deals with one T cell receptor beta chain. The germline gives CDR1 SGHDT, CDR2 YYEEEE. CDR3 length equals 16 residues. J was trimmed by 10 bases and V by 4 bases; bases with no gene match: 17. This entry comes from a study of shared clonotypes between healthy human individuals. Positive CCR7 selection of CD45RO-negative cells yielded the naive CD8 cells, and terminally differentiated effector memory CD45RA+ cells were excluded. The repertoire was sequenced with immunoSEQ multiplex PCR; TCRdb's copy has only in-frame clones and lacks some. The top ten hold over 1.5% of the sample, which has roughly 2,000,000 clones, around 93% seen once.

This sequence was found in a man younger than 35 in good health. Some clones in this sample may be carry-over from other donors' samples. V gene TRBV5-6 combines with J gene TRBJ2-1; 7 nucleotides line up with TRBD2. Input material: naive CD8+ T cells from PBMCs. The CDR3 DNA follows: TGTGCCAGCAGCCCTGGCGGGAGTGATTTTGATTACGAGCAGTTCTTC. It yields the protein CASSPGGSDFDYEQFF.